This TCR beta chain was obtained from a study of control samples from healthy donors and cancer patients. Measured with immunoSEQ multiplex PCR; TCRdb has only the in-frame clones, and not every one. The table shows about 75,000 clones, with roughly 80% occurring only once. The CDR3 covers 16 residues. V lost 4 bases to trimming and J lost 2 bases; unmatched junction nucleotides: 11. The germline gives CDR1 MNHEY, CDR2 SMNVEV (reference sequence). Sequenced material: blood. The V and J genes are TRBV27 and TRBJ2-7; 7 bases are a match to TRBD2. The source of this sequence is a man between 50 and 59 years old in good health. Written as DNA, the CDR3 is TGTGCCAGCAGTTACCAGGGACTAACCCCCCCCTACGAGCAGTACTTC. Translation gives CASSYQGLTPPYEQYF.